This T cell receptor beta chain was retrieved from a study of T cell responses to AZD1222 COVID-19 vaccine. Study in general: Researchers grouped second doses given at about 4 or about 12 weeks into one pool.

Findings of the study overall: Close to half of spike-specific TCRs reportedly recognize unmutated variant regions. The CD4 TCRs associated with vaccination extended across spike and predominated at 160-218 and 743-854.

The assay was immunoSEQ multiplex PCR, and TCRdb's table has in-frame clones only and misses some. The sample contains 92,000 or so clones, almost 90% of which appear only once. V was pared by 4 bases and J by 8 bases, with 19 bases between. The CDR3 runs to 15 residues. Germline CDR1 is MDHEN and CDR2 is SYDVKM. Concerning this clone itself: Its target is unknown.

The input for sequencing was peripheral blood, taken on day 0 of AZD1222 vaccination. The rearrangement links TRBV28 to TRBJ2-3; the D gene is possibly TRBD2 (6 bases). The TCR was taken from an adult in good health. The CDR3 coding sequence is TGTGCCAGCAGTTCCTCAACAGCTCCCGGGGGTACGCAGTATTTT. As protein: CASSSSTAPGGTQYF.